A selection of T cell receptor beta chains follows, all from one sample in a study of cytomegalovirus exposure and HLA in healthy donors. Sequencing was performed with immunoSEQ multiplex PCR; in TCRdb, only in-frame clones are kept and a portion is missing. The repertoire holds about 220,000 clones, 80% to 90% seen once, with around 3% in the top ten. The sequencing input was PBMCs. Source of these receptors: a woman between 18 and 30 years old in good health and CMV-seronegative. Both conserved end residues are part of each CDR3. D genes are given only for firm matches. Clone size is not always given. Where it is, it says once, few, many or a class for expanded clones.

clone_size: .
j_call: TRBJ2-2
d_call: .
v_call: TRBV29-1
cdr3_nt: TGCAGCGTCCGGTCCGGGGAGCTGTTTTTT
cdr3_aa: CSVRSGELFF

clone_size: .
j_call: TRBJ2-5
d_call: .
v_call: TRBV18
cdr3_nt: TGTGCCAGCTCACCACGACACTTACAAGAGACCCAGTACTTC
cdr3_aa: CASSPRHLQETQYF

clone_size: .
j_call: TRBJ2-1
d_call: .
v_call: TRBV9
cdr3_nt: TGTGCCAGCAGCGTAGGAGGGCTGTGGACCTACAATGAGCAGTTCTTC
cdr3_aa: CASSVGGLWTYNEQFF

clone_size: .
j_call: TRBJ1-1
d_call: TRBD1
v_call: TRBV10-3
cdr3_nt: TGTGCCATCAGTGAGTCGGCCGGTTTGGGACAGCCTGAAGCTTTCTTT
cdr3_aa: CAISESAGLGQPEAFF

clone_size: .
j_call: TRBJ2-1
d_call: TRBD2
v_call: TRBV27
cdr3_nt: TGTGCCAGCAGTTTAGGCGGGACTACGCGCAATGAGCAGTTCTTC
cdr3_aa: CASSLGGTTRNEQFF

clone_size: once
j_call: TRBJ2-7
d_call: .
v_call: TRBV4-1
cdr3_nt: TGCGCCAGCAGCTACTCGGTGGGAAGAACGGGGAACAACCGTTACGAGCAGTACTTC
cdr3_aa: CASSYSVGRTGNNRYEQYF

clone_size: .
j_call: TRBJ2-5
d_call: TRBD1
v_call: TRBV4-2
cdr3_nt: TGTGCCAGCAGCCAACCTGGACAGGGAGAGACCCAGTACTTC
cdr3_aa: CASSQPGQGETQYF

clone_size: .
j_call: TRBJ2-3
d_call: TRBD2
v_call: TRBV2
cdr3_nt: TGTGCCAGCAGTAAAGGACTAGCGGTAGATACGCAGTATTTT
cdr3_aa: CASSKGLAVDTQYF

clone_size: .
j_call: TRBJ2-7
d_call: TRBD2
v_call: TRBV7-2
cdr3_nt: TGTGCCAGCAGCCAGAACGGACTAGCGGGGATCATAGCCGAGCAGTACTTC
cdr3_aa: CASSQNGLAGIIAEQYF

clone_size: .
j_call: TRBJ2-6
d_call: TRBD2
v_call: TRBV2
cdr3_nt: TGTGCCAGCAGGGCGATCCGACTAGCGGGAGTTGGGGCCAACGTCCTGACTTTC
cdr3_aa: CASRAIRLAGVGANVLTF

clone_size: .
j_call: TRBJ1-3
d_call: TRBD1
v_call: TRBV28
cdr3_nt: TGTGCCAGCTCACAGGGGTCGTTTTCTGGAAACACCATATATTTT
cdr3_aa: CASSQGSFSGNTIYF

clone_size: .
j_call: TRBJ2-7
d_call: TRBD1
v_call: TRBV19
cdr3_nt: TGTGCCAGTAGTATTTTCTTTCCGGGACAGGGTGTTACTTACGAGCAGTACTTC
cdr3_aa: CASSIFFPGQGVTYEQYF